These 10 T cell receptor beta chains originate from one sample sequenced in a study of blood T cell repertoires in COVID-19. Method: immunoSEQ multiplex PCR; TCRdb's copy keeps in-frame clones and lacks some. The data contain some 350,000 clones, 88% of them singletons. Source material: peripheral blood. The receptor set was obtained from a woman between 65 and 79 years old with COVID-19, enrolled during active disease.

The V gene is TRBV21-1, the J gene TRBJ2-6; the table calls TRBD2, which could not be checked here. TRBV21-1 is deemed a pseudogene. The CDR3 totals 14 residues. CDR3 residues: CASSRDSGANVLTF. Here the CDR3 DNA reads TGTGCCAGCAGCCGGGACTCTGGGGCCAACGTCCTGACTTTC.

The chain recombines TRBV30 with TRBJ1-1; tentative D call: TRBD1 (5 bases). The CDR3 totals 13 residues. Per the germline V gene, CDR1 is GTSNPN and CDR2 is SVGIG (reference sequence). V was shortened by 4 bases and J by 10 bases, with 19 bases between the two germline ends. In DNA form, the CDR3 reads TGTGCCTGGACCGTGGGGGGAAATTGGGCAGCTTTCTTT. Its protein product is CAWTVGGNWAAFF.

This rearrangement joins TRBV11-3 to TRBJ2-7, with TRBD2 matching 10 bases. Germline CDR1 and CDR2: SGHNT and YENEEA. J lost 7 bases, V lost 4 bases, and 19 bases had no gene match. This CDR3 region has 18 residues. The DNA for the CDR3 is TGTGCCAGCAGCTCCAGGAAGGTTGGGCTAGCGGGGGTTAGAGAGCAGTACTTC. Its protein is CASSSRKVGLAGVREQYF.

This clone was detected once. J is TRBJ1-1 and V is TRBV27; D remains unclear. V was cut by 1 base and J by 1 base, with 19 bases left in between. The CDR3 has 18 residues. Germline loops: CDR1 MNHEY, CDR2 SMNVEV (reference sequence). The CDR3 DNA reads TGTGCCAGCAGTTTATGGGCCCTCCGGGATCTAGCGAACACTGAAGCTTTCTTT. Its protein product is CASSLWALRDLANTEAFF.

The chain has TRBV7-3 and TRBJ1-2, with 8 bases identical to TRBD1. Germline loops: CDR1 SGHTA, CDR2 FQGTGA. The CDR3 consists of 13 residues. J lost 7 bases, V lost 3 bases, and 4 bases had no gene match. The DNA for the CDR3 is TGTGCCAGCAGCTTTGGACAGGGAGGTGGCTACACCTTC. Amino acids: CASSFGQGGGYTF.

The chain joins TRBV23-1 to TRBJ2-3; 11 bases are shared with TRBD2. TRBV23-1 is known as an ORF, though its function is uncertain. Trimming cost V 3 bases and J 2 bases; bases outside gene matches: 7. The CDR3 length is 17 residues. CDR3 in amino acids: CASSHPRLAGFTDTQYF. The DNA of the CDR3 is TGCGCCAGCAGTCATCCCCGACTAGCGGGGTTCACAGATACGCAGTATTTT.

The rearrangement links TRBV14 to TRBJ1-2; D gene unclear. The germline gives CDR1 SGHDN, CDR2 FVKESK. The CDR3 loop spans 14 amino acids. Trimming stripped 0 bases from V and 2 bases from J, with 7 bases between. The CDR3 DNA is TGTGCCAGCAGCCAAGACCCGGGGAACTATGGCTACACCTTC. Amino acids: CASSQDPGNYGYTF.

The CDR3 bases are TGTGCCAGCAGCTCCCCAAAGAACACTGAAGCTTTCTTT. Translating gives CASSSPKNTEAFF. This sequence joins TRBV11-2 and TRBJ1-1; D remains ambiguous. The germline V gene has CDR1 SGHAT and CDR2 FQNNGV. V lost 4 bases and J 1 base, leaving 7 bases between the germline ends. The CDR3 loop spans 13 amino acids.

The CDR3 loop reads CASIPSGGAYEQYF. The DNA for the CDR3 is TGTGCCAGCATCCCTAGCGGGGGGGCCTACGAGCAGTACTTC. The V and J genes are TRBV6-5 and TRBJ2-7; 12 bases line up with TRBD2. CDR1 and CDR2 from the germline V gene are MNHEY and SVGAGI. The CDR3 runs 14 residues. V lost 7 bases to trimming and J lost 2 bases; unmatched junction nucleotides: 3.

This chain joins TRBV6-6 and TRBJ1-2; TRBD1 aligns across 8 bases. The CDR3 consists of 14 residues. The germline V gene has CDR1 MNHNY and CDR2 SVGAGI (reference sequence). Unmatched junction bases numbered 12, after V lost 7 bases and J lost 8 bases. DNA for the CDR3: TGTGCCAGCAAAAGGGCCCAGGGGGCAGAAGGCTACACCTTC. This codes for CASKRAQGAEGYTF.